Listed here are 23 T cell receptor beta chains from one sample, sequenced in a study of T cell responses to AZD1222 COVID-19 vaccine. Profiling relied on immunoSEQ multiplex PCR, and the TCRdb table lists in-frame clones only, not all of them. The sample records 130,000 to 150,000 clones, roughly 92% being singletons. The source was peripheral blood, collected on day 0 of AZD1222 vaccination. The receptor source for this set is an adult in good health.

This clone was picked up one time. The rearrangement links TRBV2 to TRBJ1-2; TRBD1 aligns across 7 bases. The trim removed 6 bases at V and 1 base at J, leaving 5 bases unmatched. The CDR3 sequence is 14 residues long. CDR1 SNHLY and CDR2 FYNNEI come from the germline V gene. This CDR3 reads CASSPQGNNYGYTF. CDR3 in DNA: TGTGCCAGCAGCCCACAGGGGAATAACTATGGCTACACCTTC. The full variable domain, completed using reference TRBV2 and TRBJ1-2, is EPEVTQTPSHQVTQMGQEVILRCVPISNHLYFYWYRQILGQKVEFLVSFYNNEISEKSEIFDDQFSVERPDGSNFTLKIRSTKLEDSAMYFCASSPQGNNYGYTFGSGTRLTVV.

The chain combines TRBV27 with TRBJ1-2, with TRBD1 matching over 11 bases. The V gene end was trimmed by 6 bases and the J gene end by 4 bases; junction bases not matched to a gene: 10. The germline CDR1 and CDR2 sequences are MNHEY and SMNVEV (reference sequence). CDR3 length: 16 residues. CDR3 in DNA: TGTGCCAGCAGCCCGGACAGGGGGCCATGGGGCTATGGCTACACCTTC. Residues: CASSPDRGPWGYGYTF.

The CDR3 nucleotides are TGTGCCAGCAGCCATGAGCAGCTCTCCTACAATGAGCAGTTCTTC. This encodes CASSHEQLSYNEQFF. This sequence joins TRBV3-1 (or the pseudogene TRBV3-2) and TRBJ2-1, with D uncertain. The germline gives CDR1 LGHDT, CDR2 YNNKEL (reference sequence). This CDR3 contains 15 residues. V dropped 3 bases and J dropped 0 bases, with 9 bases sitting between them.

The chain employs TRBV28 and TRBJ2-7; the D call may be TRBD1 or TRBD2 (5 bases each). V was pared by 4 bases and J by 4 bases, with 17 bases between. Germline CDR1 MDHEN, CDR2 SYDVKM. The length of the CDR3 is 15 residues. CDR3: CASSSVRQGRYEQYF. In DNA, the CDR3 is TGTGCCAGCAGTTCGGTCAGGCAGGGACGGTACGAGCAGTACTTC.

The CDR3 DNA sequence: TGTGCCAGCAGCTACGACCCTTCGGCGCCCGAAGCTTTCTTT. As protein: CASSYDPSAPEAFF. The chain joins TRBV5-4 to TRBJ1-1; the D is unclear. V gave up 3 bases and J gave up 8 bases, with 17 bases separating them. Germline V CDR1 and CDR2: SGHNT, YYREEE (reference sequence). The CDR3 extends over 14 amino acids.

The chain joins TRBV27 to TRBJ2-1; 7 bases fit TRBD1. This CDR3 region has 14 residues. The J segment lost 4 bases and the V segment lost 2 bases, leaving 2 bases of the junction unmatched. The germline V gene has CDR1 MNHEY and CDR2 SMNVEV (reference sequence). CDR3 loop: CASSLRGLYNEQFF. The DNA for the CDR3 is TGTGCCAGCAGTTTAAGGGGGCTTTACAATGAGCAGTTCTTC.

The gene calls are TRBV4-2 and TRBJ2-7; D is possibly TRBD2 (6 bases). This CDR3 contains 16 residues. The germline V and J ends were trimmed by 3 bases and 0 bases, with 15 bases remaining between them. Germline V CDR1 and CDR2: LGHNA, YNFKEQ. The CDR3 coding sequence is TGTGCCAGCAGCCAGGCCCTCGGGAGTGGCTCCTACGAGCAGTACTTC. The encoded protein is CASSQALGSGSYEQYF.

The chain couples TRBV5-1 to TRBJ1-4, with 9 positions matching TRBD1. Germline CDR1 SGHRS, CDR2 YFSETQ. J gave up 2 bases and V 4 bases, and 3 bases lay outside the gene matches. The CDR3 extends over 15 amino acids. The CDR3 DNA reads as TGCGCCAGCAGCGAAGGGACAGGGACTAATGAAAAACTGTTTTTT. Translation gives CASSEGTGTNEKLFF.

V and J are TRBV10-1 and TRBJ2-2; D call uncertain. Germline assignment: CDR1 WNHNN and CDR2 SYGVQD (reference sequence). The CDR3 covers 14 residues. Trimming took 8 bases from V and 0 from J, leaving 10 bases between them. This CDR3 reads CASGTTTNTGELFF. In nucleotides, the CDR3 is TGCGCCAGCGGAACGACCACGAACACCGGGGAGCTGTTTTTT.

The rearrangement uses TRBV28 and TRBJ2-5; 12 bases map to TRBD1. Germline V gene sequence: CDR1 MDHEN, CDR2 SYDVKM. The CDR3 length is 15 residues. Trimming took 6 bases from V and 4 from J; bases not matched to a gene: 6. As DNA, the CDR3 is TGTGCCAGCAGATCCGGGACAGGGGGCTTAGAGACCCAGTACTTC. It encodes CASRSGTGGLETQYF.

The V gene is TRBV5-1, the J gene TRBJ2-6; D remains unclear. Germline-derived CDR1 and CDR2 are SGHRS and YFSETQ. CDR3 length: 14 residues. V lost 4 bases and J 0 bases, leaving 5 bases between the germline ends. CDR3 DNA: TGCGCCAGCAGCCCGAGCTCTGGGGCCAACGTCCTGACTTTC. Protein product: CASSPSSGANVLTF.

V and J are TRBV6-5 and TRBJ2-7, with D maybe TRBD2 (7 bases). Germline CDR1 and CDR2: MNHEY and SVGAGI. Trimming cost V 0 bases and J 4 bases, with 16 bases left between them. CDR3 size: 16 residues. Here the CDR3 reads CASSYSMPGRGYEQYF. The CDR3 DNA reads TGTGCCAGCAGTTACTCGATGCCGGGGAGGGGGTACGAGCAGTACTTC.

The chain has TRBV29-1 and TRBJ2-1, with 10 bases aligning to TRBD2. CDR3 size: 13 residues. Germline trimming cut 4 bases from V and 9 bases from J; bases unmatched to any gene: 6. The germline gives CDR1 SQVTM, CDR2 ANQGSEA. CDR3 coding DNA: TGCAGCGTTGGGCTAGCGGGAGAAGTTGAGCAGTTCTTC. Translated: CSVGLAGEVEQFF.

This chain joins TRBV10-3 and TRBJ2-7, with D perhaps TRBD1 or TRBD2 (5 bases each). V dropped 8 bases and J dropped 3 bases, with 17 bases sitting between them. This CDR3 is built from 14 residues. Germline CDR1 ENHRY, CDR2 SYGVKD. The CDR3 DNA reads TGTGCCATCGGCCTCCGGGACGTCGACTACGAGCAGTACTTC. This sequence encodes CAIGLRDVDYEQYF.

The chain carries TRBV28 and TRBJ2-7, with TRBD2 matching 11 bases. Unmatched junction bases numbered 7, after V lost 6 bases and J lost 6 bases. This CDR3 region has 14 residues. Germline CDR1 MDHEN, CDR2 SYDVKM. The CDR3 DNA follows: TGTGCCAGCAGCTTAGCGGGAGGGGGTAGCGAGCAGTACTTC. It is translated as CASSLAGGGSEQYF. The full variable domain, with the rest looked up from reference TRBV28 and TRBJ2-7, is DVKVTQSSRYLVKRTGEKVFLECVQDMDHENMFWYRQDPGLGLRLIYFSYDVKMKEKGDIPEGYSVSREKKERFSLILESASTNQTSMYLCASSLAGGGSEQYFGPGTRLTVT.

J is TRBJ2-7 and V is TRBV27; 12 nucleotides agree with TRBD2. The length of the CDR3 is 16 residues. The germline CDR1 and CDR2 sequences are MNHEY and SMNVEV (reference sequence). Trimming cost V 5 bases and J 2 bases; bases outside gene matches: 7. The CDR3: CASSIILAGGPYEQYF. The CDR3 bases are TGTGCCAGCAGTATAATACTAGCGGGAGGACCCTACGAGCAGTACTTC.

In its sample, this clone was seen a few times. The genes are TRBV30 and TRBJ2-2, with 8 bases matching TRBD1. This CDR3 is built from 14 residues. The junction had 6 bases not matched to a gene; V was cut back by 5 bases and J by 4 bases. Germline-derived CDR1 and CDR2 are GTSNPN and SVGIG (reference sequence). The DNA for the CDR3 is TGTGCCTGGCAGGGGGCCGTAATCACCGGGGAGCTGTTTTTT. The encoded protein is CAWQGAVITGELFF.

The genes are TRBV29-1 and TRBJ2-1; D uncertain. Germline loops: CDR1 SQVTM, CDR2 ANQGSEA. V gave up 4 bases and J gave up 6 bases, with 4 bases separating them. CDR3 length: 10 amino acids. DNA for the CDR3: TGCAGCGTTGCCGGCAATGAGCAGTTCTTC. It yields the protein CSVAGNEQFF.

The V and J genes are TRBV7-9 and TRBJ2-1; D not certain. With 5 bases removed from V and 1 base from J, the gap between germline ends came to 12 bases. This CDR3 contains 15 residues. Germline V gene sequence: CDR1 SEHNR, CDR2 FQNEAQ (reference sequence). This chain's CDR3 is CASSPSSVSYNEQFF. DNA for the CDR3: TGTGCCAGCAGCCCCTCTTCTGTTTCCTACAATGAGCAGTTCTTC.

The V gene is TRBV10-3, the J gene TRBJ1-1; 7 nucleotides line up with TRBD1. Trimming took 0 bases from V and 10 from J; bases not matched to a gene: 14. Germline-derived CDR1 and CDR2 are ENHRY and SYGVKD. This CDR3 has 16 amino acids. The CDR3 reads CAISESRGHNPGGAFF. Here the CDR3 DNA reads TGTGCCATCAGTGAGTCTAGGGGGCATAACCCGGGGGGAGCTTTCTTT.

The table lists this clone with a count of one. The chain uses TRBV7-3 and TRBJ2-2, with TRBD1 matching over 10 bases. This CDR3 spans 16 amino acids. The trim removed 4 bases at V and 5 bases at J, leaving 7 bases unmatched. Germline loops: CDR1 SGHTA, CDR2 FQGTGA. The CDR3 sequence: CASSSGRDRGTGELFF. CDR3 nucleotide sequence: TGTGCCAGCAGCTCCGGTCGGGACAGGGGTACCGGGGAGCTGTTTTTT.

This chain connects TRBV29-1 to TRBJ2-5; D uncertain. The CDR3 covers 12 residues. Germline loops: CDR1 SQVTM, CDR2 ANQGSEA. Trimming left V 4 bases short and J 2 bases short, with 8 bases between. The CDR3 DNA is TGCAGCGTTGTAAGGTCGCAAGAGACCCAGTACTTC. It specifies CSVVRSQETQYF.

The CDR3 spells CASILAFSSYEQYF. CDR3 nucleotide sequence: TGTGCCAGCATTCTAGCGTTTAGCTCCTACGAGCAGTACTTC. The V and J genes are TRBV6-5 and TRBJ2-7; D is perhaps TRBD2 (6 bases). CDR3 length equals 14 residues. Germline assignment: CDR1 MNHEY and CDR2 SVGAGI. The V gene lost 7 bases and the J gene lost 0 bases, with 13 bases spanning the gap.